This T cell receptor beta chain was retrieved from a study of cytotoxic CD8 clonotypes in ibrutinib-treated CLL. The overall study: Per sample, productive templates averaged around 260,000 and productive rearrangements averaged approximately 87,000. Regarding the study as a whole: Public clonotypes, an uncommon group, contracted or remained stable on treatment.

CDR3 size: 17 residues. Germline V gene data show CDR1 as SGHKS and CDR2 as YYEKEE (reference sequence). Trimming took 0 bases from V and 4 from J, leaving 17 bases between them. Of note for this clone: Its antigen is as yet unknown.

Profiling relied on immunoSEQ multiplex PCR, and the TCRdb table lists in-frame clones only, not all of them. The table has some 300,000 clones, 70% to 80% seen once; the top ten hold roughly 6.3%. This sequence was found in a human donor with chronic lymphocytic leukemia. Sequenced material: PBMCs, taken before ibrutinib treatment. The chain joins TRBV5-5 to TRBJ2-1, with D maybe TRBD2 (6 bases). This CDR3 reads CASSLAQELARYNEQFF. DNA of the CDR3: TGTGCCAGCAGCTTGGCCCAAGAACTAGCAAGGTACAATGAGCAGTTCTTC.